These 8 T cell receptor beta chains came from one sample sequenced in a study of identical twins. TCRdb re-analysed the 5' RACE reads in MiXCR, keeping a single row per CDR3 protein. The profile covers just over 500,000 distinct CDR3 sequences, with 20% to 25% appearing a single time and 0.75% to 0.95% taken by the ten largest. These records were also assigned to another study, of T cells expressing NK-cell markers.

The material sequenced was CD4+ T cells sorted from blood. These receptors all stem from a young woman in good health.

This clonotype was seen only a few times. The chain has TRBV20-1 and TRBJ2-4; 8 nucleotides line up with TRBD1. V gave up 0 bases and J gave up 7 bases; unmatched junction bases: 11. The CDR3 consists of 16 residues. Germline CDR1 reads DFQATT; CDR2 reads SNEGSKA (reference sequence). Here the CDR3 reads CSARDQGARGVNIQYF. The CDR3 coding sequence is TGCAGTGCTAGAGATCAGGGGGCCCGAGGAGTTAACATTCAGTACTTC.

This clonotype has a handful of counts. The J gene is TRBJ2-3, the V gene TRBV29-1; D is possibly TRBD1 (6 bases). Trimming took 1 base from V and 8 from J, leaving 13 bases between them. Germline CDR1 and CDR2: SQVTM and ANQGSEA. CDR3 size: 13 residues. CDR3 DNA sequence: TGCAGCGTTGAAGCCTGGGGGCAGAGTACGCAGTATTTT. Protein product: CSVEAWGQSTQYF.

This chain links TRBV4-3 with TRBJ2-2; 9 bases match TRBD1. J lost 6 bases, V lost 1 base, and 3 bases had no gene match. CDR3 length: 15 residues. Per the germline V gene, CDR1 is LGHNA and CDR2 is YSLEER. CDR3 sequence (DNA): TGCGCCAGCAGCCAAGGAGGGGACAGGGCCGGGGAGCTGTTTTTT. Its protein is CASSQGGDRAGELFF.

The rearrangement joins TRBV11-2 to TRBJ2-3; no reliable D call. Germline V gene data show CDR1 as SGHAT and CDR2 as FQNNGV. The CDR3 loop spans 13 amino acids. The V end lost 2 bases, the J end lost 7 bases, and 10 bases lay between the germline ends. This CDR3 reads CASSLPPYNTQYF. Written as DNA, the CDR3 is TGTGCCAGCAGCTTACCCCCCTATAATACGCAGTATTTT.

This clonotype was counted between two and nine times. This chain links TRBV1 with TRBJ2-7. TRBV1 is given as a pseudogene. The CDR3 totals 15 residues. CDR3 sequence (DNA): TGCACCAGCAGCCAAGAACTTGGCTCCCTTTCCGAGCAGTACTTC. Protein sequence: CTSSQELGSLSEQYF.

This CDR3 is CSAERDFAGELFF. The CDR3 DNA reads TGCAGCGCGGAGAGGGATTTCGCCGGGGAGCTGTTTTTT. The chain carries TRBV29-1 and TRBJ2-2; D perhaps matches TRBD2 (5 bases). Between the trimmed V and J ends, which lost 7 bases and 6 bases, there was a span of 15 bases. The CDR3 covers 13 residues. Germline lookup yields CDR1 SQVTM and CDR2 ANQGSEA.

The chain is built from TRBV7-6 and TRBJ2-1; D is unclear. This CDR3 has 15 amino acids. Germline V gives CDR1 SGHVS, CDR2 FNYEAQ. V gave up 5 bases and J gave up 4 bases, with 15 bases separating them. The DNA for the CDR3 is TGTGCCAGCAGCCAAAGCTCGACGCGGTACAATGAGCAGTTCTTC. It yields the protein CASSQSSTRYNEQFF.

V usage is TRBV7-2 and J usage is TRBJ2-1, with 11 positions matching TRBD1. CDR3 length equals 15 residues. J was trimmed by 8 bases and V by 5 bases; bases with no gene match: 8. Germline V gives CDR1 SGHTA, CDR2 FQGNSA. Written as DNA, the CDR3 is TGTGCCAGCAGCATCGGACAGGGGGCGCGATATGAGCAGTTCTTC. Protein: CASSIGQGARYEQFF.